This record concerns one TCR beta chain sequence. Antigen specificity is unknown. These data originate in a study of cytomegalovirus exposure and HLA in healthy donors. Study as a whole: An early release of data contained 75 million to 90 million unique TCRs, which came from HLA-typed donors.

This PCR relied on a set of 60 Vbeta primers and 13 Jbeta primers. TCRdb's copy holds only in-frame clones and misses some; the assay was immunoSEQ multiplex PCR. The repertoire holds roughly 160,000 clones, with roughly 75% as singletons. Study findings and constraints: Overall, 164 TCR beta chains were annotated as cytomegalovirus-associated. The classifier reportedly diagnosed cytomegalovirus status with high specificity and sensitivity.

Donors were nominally healthy when sampled, though unrecorded immune exposures were likely. The clonotype originates from a woman between 45 and 60 years old in good health and CMV-seropositive. The sequenced sample was PBMCs.

The CDR3 is CASSKSRGGLEAFF. The CDR3 DNA follows: TGTGCCAGCAGCAAGTCTAGGGGAGGCCTTGAAGCTTTCTTT. The chain employs TRBV7-2 and TRBJ1-1; TRBD1 is a possible D gene (5 bases). The CDR3 covers 14 residues. Trimming stripped 5 bases from V and 7 bases from J, with 17 bases between. CDR1 SGHTA and CDR2 FQGNSA come from the germline V gene.